This TCR beta chain was identified in a study of blood T cell repertoires in COVID-19. Libraries were prepared by immunoSEQ multiplex PCR; TCRdb keeps only in-frame clonotypes and omits some of them. This sample yields around 270,000 clones, of which 86% are seen a single time; roughly 1.9% belongs to the top ten. This CDR3 has 14 amino acids. Germline-derived CDR1 and CDR2 are MNHEY and SVGAGI. V gave up 4 bases and J gave up 9 bases, with 13 bases separating them. The sequencing sample was made of peripheral blood. The chain has TRBV6-5 and TRBJ1-6; weak D call: TRBD1 (5 bases). The source of this sequence is a man aged 25-45 years with active or convalescent COVID-19. The CDR3 coding sequence is TGTGCCAGCAGTTGGGGCTCTGGTGGTTCACCCCTCCACTTT. Translating it yields CASSWGSGGSPLHF.